The entry below describes one T cell receptor (beta chain). The V gene lost 2 bases and the J gene lost 7 bases, with 11 bases spanning the gap. Germline CDR1 and CDR2: MNHEY and SVGAGI. The CDR3 is 13 amino acids. This sample was taken from a study of blood T cell repertoires in COVID-19. The wider study: PBMCs, B-cell-depleted T cells, or T cells were the source of the cDNA or gDNA that made up the material.

Per the original data handling: Reference gene primers were amplified, and this amplification served to estimate nucleated cell counts. TCRdb keeps only in-frame clones here, not all; method: immunoSEQ multiplex PCR. That table gives V, J and clone size, and the DNA gave D and trimming. The sample lists roughly 220,000 clones, 70% to 85% seen once, with approximately 16% in the top ten. Cohort placement rested on clinical history that participants reported themselves. The study counted Cohort 3 donors as recovered given two negative PCRs, clearance, or symptom resolution. This receptor was taken from a man in his forties or fifties who had recovered from COVID-19. Sequencing was performed on PBMCs or T cells enriched from blood (not recorded which). The V and J genes are TRBV6-5 and TRBJ1-1, with D tentatively TRBD1 (6 bases). The CDR3 nucleotides read TGTGCCAGCAGTTACGCGGACAGTCGTGAAGCTTTCTTT. Translated: CASSYADSREAFF.